This T cell receptor beta chain was sequenced for a study of T-cell reconstitution after alpha-beta-depleted transplantation in children. General study findings and limits: For some patients, TCRbeta diversity was high at day 60 because of recipient T cells and thymic progenitors that survived. The main origin of T-cell counts and diversity one year after transplant was newly produced T cells. Approximately two months post-transplant, alpha-beta T cells reportedly originated from several hundred expanded graft clones.

This CDR3 region has 14 residues. Germline CDR1 reads SGHRS; CDR2 reads YFSETQ. The V gene end was trimmed by 6 bases and the J gene end by 3 bases; junction bases not matched to a gene: 3. A note on this clonotype: Its antigen is as yet unknown.

Preparation of the TCRbeta library involved a method that used unique molecular identifiers. TCRdb ran MiXCR on the PCR reads and lists one entry per CDR3 protein. This sample has about 300,000 distinct CDR3 sequences; over 9.5% occur once, and the top ten carry approximately 7.6%. The sequence derives from a boy less than two years old with acute myeloid leukemia, due to receive a stem cell transplant. The source material was PBMCs, sampled before TCRalphabeta/CD19-depleted stem cell transplant. The rearrangement joins TRBV5-1 to TRBJ2-2; TRBD1 matches 9 bases. CDR3 protein: CASIGTGYTGELFF. CDR3 sequence (DNA): TGCGCCAGCATTGGGACAGGGTACACCGGGGAGCTGTTTTTT.